Listed below are T cell receptor beta chains from one sample, sequenced in a study of T cell responses to AZD1222 COVID-19 vaccine. Assay: immunoSEQ multiplex PCR; the TCRdb copy retains only in-frame clones and omits some. The sample consists of about 93,000 clones, approximately 88% of them appearing once. Sample: peripheral blood, taken on day 0 of AZD1222 vaccination. Receptors were obtained from an adult in good health. Each CDR3 is given with its conserved first and last residue. The D gene is left open where the match is weak.

TRBJ1-2 | TRBV5-6 | - | CASSLERQVRNYGYTF | TGTGCCAGCAGCTTGGAACGACAGGTCCGCAACTATGGCTACACCTTC
TRBJ1-4 | TRBV27 | - | CASSFRTATNEKLFF | TGTGCCAGCTCATTCCGGACAGCAACTAATGAAAAACTGTTTTTT
TRBJ1-6 | TRBV7-9 | - | CASSLEQRNSPLHF | TGTGCCAGCAGCTTGGAACAACGTAATTCACCCCTCCACTTT
TRBJ1-3 | TRBV6-5 | - | CASSSTFSGGNTIYF | TGTGCCAGCAGTTCGACGTTTTCAGGGGGAAACACCATATATTTT
TRBJ1-1 | TRBV2 | - | CATDVGSYFMNTEAFF | TGTGCCACCGACGTCGGCAGCTATTTTATGAACACTGAAGCTTTCTTT
TRBJ1-5 | TRBV5-1 | TRBD1 | CASSSQGGSNQPQHF | TGCGCCAGCAGCTCCCAGGGGGGCAGCAATCAGCCCCAGCATTTT
TRBJ1-2 | TRBV5-4 | - | CASSLGKTHDLYGYTF | TGTGCCAGCAGCTTGGGTAAAACCCACGACCTCTATGGCTACACCTTC
TRBJ1-1 | TRBV7-9 | - | CASSLGMNTEAFF | TGTGCCAGCAGTCTAGGGATGAACACTGAAGCTTTCTTT
TRBJ1-2 | TRBV7-2 | TRBD1 | CASSSGQGGGYTF | TGTGCCAGCAGCTCCGGACAGGGAGGCGGCTACACCTTC
TRBJ2-2 | TRBV24-1 | - | CATSDPVQPGELFF | TGTGCCACCAGTGACCCCGTACAACCCGGGGAGCTGTTTTTT
TRBJ2-3 | TRBV6-5 | TRBD1 | CATRRGLNTDTQYF | TGTGCCACGCGCAGGGGGCTGAACACAGATACGCAGTATTTT
TRBJ2-1 | TRBV5-6 | - | CASRSPSGSNEQFF | TGTGCCAGCAGAAGTCCAAGCGGATCGAATGAGCAGTTCTTC
TRBJ2-3 | TRBV27 | - | CASSFTQGFTDTQYF | TGTGCCAGCAGTTTTACGCAGGGGTTCACAGATACGCAGTATTTT
TRBJ2-1 | TRBV4-1 | - | CASSQARGEQFF | TGCGCCAGCAGCCAAGCTAGGGGTGAGCAGTTCTTC